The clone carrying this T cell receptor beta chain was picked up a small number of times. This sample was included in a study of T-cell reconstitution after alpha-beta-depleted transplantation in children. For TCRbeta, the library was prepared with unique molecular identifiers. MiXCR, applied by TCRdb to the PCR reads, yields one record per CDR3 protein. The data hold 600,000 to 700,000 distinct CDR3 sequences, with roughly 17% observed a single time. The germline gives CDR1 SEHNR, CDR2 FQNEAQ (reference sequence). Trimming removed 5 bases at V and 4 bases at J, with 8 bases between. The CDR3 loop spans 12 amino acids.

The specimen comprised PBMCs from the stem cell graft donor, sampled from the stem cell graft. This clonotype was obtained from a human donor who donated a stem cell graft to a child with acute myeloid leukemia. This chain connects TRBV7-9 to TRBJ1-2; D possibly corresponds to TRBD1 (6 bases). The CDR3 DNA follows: TGTGCCAGCAGCGGACAGAGCTATGGCTACACCTTC. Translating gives CASSGQSYGYTF. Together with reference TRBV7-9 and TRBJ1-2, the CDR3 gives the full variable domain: DTGVSQNPRHKITKRGQNVTFRCDPISEHNRLYWYRQTLGQGPEFLTYFQNEAQLEKSRLLSDRFSAERPKGSFSTLEIQRTEQGDSAMYLCASSGQSYGYTFGSGTRLTVV.